The next 7 T cell receptor beta chains were all read from a single sample in a study of technical replicates of blood from several donors. Generated by immunoSEQ multiplex PCR, the TCRdb table keeps only in-frame clones and is missing some. The sample consists of under 100,000 clones, 85% to 95% of them appearing once. Sequencing was carried out using T cells isolated from PBMCs. Receptors were obtained from a human donor in good health.

This clone has only a few counts. This chain uses TRBV2 with TRBJ1-2; 8 nucleotides line up with TRBD1. Per germline, CDR1 SNHLY and CDR2 FYNNEI. Trimming took 7 bases from V and 5 from J; bases not matched to a gene: 6. The CDR3 loop spans 13 amino acids. CDR3: CASIGQGAYGYTF. The CDR3 nucleotides are TGTGCCAGCATTGGGCAGGGGGCGTATGGCTACACCTTC.

The chain uses TRBV5-1 and TRBJ1-4; D is possibly TRBD1 (6 bases). Trimming removed 4 bases at V and 2 bases at J, with 12 bases between. Per germline, CDR1 SGHRS and CDR2 YFSETQ. The CDR3 loop spans 15 amino acids. The CDR3 loop is CASSPWGGTNEKLFF. CDR3 nucleotide sequence: TGCGCCAGCAGCCCATGGGGGGGCACTAATGAAAAACTGTTTTTT.

This clone was picked up a small number of times. The chain links TRBV5-4 to TRBJ2-1; D is perhaps TRBD2 (7 bases). CDR3 length: 15 amino acids. CDR1 is SGHNT and CDR2 is YYREEE in the germline V gene (reference sequence). Trimming left V 0 bases short and J 4 bases short, with 11 bases between. The CDR3 loop is CASSLGGGRYNEQFF. In DNA form, the CDR3 reads TGTGCCAGCAGCTTGGGCGGGGGCAGGTACAATGAGCAGTTCTTC.

The chain carries TRBV28 and TRBJ2-1; 8 nucleotides agree with TRBD2. The CDR3 is 16 amino acids. The trim removed 2 bases at V and 4 bases at J, leaving 7 bases unmatched. Germline V gene sequence: CDR1 MDHEN, CDR2 SYDVKM. CDR3 loop: CASSLAGTSSYNEQFF. In nucleotides, the CDR3 is TGTGCCAGCAGTTTAGCCGGGACTAGTAGTTACAATGAGCAGTTCTTC.

This rearrangement joins TRBV27 to TRBJ1-4, with TRBD1 matching over 7 bases. The CDR3 is 15 amino acids. Germline V CDR1 and CDR2: MNHEY, SMNVEV (reference sequence). V shed 5 bases and J 4 bases; nucleotides not matched to a gene: 7. The CDR3 here is CASSLRDRFNEKLFF. CDR3 sequence (DNA): TGTGCCAGCAGTCTCCGGGACAGATTTAATGAAAAACTGTTTTTT.

The CDR3 nucleotides read TGTGCCAGCAGCGGAGGGACAGTATTTACCGGGGAGCTGTTTTTT. Residues: CASSGGTVFTGELFF. The rearrangement links TRBV5-8 to TRBJ2-2; D might be TRBD1 (7 bases). The germline gives CDR1 SGHTS, CDR2 YDEGEE. Trimming removed 4 bases at V and 5 bases at J, with 15 bases between. The CDR3 runs 15 residues. Full variable domain (outside the CDR3, taken from reference TRBV5-8 and TRBJ2-2): EAGVTQSPTHLIKTRGQQATLRCSPISGHTSVYWYQQALGLGLQFLLWYDEGEERNRGNFPPRFSGRQFPNYSSELNVNALELEDSALYLCASSGGTVFTGELFFGEGSRLTVL.

The V and J genes are TRBV19 and TRBJ1-1; D might be TRBD1 (5 bases). Germline V gives CDR1 LNHDA, CDR2 SQIVND (reference sequence). This CDR3 is 14 amino acids long. Trimming took 6 bases from V and 4 from J, leaving 15 bases between them. As DNA, the CDR3 is TGTGCCAGTAGCCCGACAGATTGGATCACTGAAGCTTTCTTT. Translation: CASSPTDWITEAFF.